This record concerns one T cell receptor (beta chain) sequence. Its specificity is unknown. The data were taken from a study of cytomegalovirus exposure and HLA in healthy donors. Sequencing used immunoSEQ multiplex PCR; TCRdb keeps in-frame clones, though not all of them. The sample includes about 140,000 clones, approximately 84% of them seen just once. Study outcomes and limitations: The study put about 180 TCR beta chains on its list as cytomegalovirus-associated. It was confirmed in vitro that a few of the CMV-associated chains were specific for CMV antigens. Reports showed the classifier diagnosing cytomegalovirus status with high specificity and sensitivity.

Between the trimmed V and J ends, which lost 0 bases and 7 bases, there was a span of 10 bases. The CDR3 totals 13 residues. The germline V gene has CDR1 LGHNA and CDR2 YSLEER. This receptor was taken from a woman aged 30 to 39 in good health and CMV-seronegative. Sequences were obtained from PBMCs. The rearrangement links TRBV4-3 to TRBJ2-7, with D perhaps matching TRBD1 (6 bases). CDR3 DNA sequence: TGCGCCAGCAGCCAAGACCAGGGGCGGGAGCAGTACTTC. Protein product: CASSQDQGREQYF.